These T cell receptor beta chains were read from a single sample in a study of CD8 T cells in ankylosing spondylitis. Via MiXCR, TCRdb re-called the 5' RACE reads, giving one row per CDR3 protein. The data show about 260,000 distinct CDR3 sequences, more than 20% seen once. The specimen was blood, either unsorted or a sorted T cell fraction (not recorded which). Receptor source: a male donor with ankylosing spondylitis or in good health (not recorded which). CDR3s include the opening cysteine and the closing phenylalanine or tryptophan. The D gene is left open where the match is weak. A row's size may be missing; if present it is once, few, many or a size class.

v_call	clone_size	j_call	d_call	cdr3_nt	cdr3_aa
TRBV3-2	NA	TRBJ2-1	NA	TGTACCCGCAGTTTGGCACAGGGGATCCCCCTAAATACCTACAATGAGCAGTTCTTC	CTRSLAQGIPLNTYNEQFF
TRBV20-1	few	TRBJ2-2	TRBD2	TGCAGTGCTCAGGGGACTAGCGGCCGGAACACCGGGGAGCTGTTTTTT	CSAQGTSGRNTGELFF
TRBV10-3	many	TRBJ1-1	NA	TGTGCCATAGGATTTGCGACTGAAGCTTTCTTT	CAIGFATEAFF
TRBV13	many	TRBJ2-7	NA	TGTGCCAGCAGCTTATCGCCGGATTCCTACGAGCAGTACTTC	CASSLSPDSYEQYF
TRBV12-3/TRBV12-4	few	TRBJ2-7	NA	TGTGCCAGCAGTTTAAGTGAGGCGGCCGAGCAGTACTTC	CASSLSEAAEQYF
TRBV5-1	few	TRBJ2-7	NA	TGCGCCAGCAGCTCGACTAGTTACTACGAGCAGTACTTC	CASSSTSYYEQYF
TRBV20-1	many	TRBJ2-3	TRBD2	TGCAGTCCGAGACTAGCGGGGGGCAAGGATACGCAGTATTTT	CSPRLAGGKDTQYF
TRBV6-1	many	TRBJ2-1	TRBD1	TGTGCCAGCAGACCTACTCCGGGACAGGGTAGAGGAAATGAGCAGTTCTTC	CASRPTPGQGRGNEQFF
TRBV28	many	TRBJ1-3	NA	TGTGCCAGCAGTTTCTACCTCGGGCGCGGGGGTGGAAACACCATATATTTT	CASSFYLGRGGGNTIYF
TRBV29-1	many	TRBJ2-5	NA	TGCAGCGTTTGGTGGGGGCTCATCGGCCAAGAGACCCAGTACTTC	CSVWWGLIGQETQYF
TRBV30	few	TRBJ1-5	NA	TGTGCCTGGACCGTCGGGGGTCAGCCCCAGCATTTT	CAWTVGGQPQHF
TRBV12-3/TRBV12-4	many	TRBJ1-1	NA	TGTGCCAGCAGTTTCCATGGAGGGGACACTGAAGCTTTCTTT	CASSFHGGDTEAFF